This TCR beta chain was captured in a study of blood T cell repertoires in COVID-19. The authors' processing: For nucleated cells, counts were estimated from reference gene primer amplification. Generated by immunoSEQ multiplex PCR, the TCRdb table keeps only in-frame clones and is missing some. That table supplies the V and J calls and clone size; D and trimming were determined from the DNA. This sample has 250,000 to 300,000 clones, with about 89% found just once. This CDR3 is built from 12 residues. V dropped 7 bases and J dropped 3 bases, with 10 bases sitting between them. Input material: PBMCs or T cells enriched from blood (not recorded which). J is TRBJ2-7 and V is TRBV12-3 or TRBV12-4; perhaps TRBD1 as D (6 bases). The receptor was derived from a human donor in a cohort exposed to, infected with or recovered from COVID-19 (not recorded which). The donor label of this sample is uncertain. This chain's CDR3 is CASMGAGYEQYF. The CDR3 DNA is TGTGCCAGCATGGGGGCGGGCTACGAGCAGTACTTC.